These 19 T cell receptor beta chains were sequenced from one sample in a study of blood T cell repertoires in COVID-19. The data were produced by immunoSEQ multiplex PCR, yet TCRdb's version contains in-frame clones alone and is incomplete. The table includes 160,000 or so clones, 80% to 90% detected once. The sample taken for sequencing was peripheral blood. Every receptor here comes from a middle-aged woman with acute or convalescent COVID-19.

V usage is TRBV4-1 and J usage is TRBJ2-3; weak D call: TRBD1 (5 bases). This CDR3 is 15 amino acids long. Germline V gene sequence: CDR1 MGHRA, CDR2 YSYEKL. Trimming pared 1 base from V and 5 bases from J, leaving 13 bases between. The DNA of the CDR3 is TGCGCCAGCAGCCAAGTTGGGGCTAGGATAGATACGCAGTATTTT. As protein: CASSQVGARIDTQYF.

This chain links TRBV4-1 with TRBJ1-5; 8 bases align to TRBD1. Trimming removed 4 bases from V and 2 bases from J; junction bases left unmatched: 1. From germline, CDR1 is MGHRA and CDR2 YSYEKL. CDR3 length: 14 amino acids. The CDR3 is CASSPDRGNQPQHF. The CDR3 bases are TGCGCCAGCAGCCCGGACAGGGGCAATCAGCCCCAGCATTTT.

The CDR3 protein is CASSPQTRFNEQFF. CDR3 in DNA: TGTGCCAGCTCACCACAAACGCGCTTTAATGAGCAGTTCTTC. The genes are TRBV18 and TRBJ2-1; no definite D call. The CDR3 is made up of 14 amino acids. V was shortened by 1 base and J by 7 bases, with 11 bases between the two germline ends. Looked up from germline, CDR1 is KGHSH and CDR2 is LQKENI.

The CDR3 sequence: CASSQFKGAGVTEAFF. The DNA of the CDR3 is TGTGCCAGCAGCCAATTTAAGGGGGCAGGCGTCACTGAAGCTTTCTTT. The J gene is TRBJ1-1, the V gene TRBV3-1 (or the pseudogene TRBV3-2), with 7 bases matching TRBD1. This CDR3 contains 16 residues. V dropped 2 bases and J dropped 4; count of bases not matched to a gene: 10. Germline-derived CDR1 and CDR2 are LGHDT and YNNKEL (reference sequence).

The V call is TRBV18, the J call TRBJ2-7, with no clear D. This CDR3 has 12 amino acids. V lost 3 bases and J lost 4, with 7 bases in between. CDR1 is KGHSH, CDR2 LQKENI, per germline. DNA for the CDR3: TGTGCCAGCTCACCCTCTATTTACGAGCAGTACTTC. Protein sequence: CASSPSIYEQYF. Full variable domain (missing parts from reference TRBV18 and TRBJ2-7): NAGVMQNPRHLVRRRGQEARLRCSPMKGHSHVYWYRQLPEEGLKFMVYLQKENIIDESGMPKERFSAEFPKEGPSILRIQQVVRGDSAAYFCASSPSIYEQYFGPGTRLTVT.

The chain recombines TRBV28 with TRBJ2-1; 11 bases line up with TRBD2. In germline, CDR1 is MDHEN, CDR2 SYDVKM. V was pared by 2 bases and J by 8 bases, with 8 bases of the junction left unmatched. This CDR3 is 16 amino acids long. The CDR3 region is CASSLASGGRGDEQFF. In nucleotides, the CDR3 is TGTGCCAGCAGTTTAGCTAGCGGGGGGCGAGGGGATGAGCAGTTCTTC.

The J gene is TRBJ2-3, the V gene TRBV5-1; tentatively, D is TRBD2 (6 bases). The ends were cut back, 4 bases at V and 6 bases at J, with 24 bases in the middle. The CDR3 length is 17 residues. The V gene's germline CDR1 is SGHRS and CDR2 YFSETQ. The CDR3 loop reads CASSQTMDGLRRDTQYF. CDR3 sequence (DNA): TGCGCCAGCAGCCAGACGATGGACGGACTAAGGAGGGATACGCAGTATTTT.

J is TRBJ2-7 and V is TRBV3-1 (or the pseudogene TRBV3-2), with 9 bases lining up with TRBD1. The V gene's germline CDR1 is LGHDT and CDR2 YNNKEL (reference sequence). The CDR3 runs 16 residues. Trimming took 5 bases from V and 1 from J; bases not matched to a gene: 9. CDR3 coding DNA: TGTGCCAGCAGCTATTACCGGGACAGGGTATCCTACGAGCAGTACTTC. This sequence encodes CASSYYRDRVSYEQYF.

The chain is built from TRBV7-6 and TRBJ2-1; 7 bases fit TRBD2. Germline loops: CDR1 SGHVS, CDR2 FNYEAQ. After removal of 1 base from V and 9 bases from J, the junction contained 9 bases not matched to a gene. The CDR3 loop spans 15 amino acids. The CDR3 sequence is CASSLEAGNFGEQFF. CDR3 coding DNA: TGTGCCAGCAGCTTAGAAGCGGGAAACTTTGGTGAGCAGTTCTTC.

The chain couples TRBV9 to TRBJ2-6; D gene uncertain. The germline V and J ends were trimmed by 0 bases and 4 bases, with 11 bases remaining between them. In germline, CDR1 is SGDLS, CDR2 YYNGEE. The CDR3 totals 16 residues. The CDR3 sequence is CASSVGAYSGANVLTF. The CDR3 coding sequence is TGTGCCAGCAGCGTAGGGGCTTATTCCGGGGCCAACGTCCTGACTTTC.

This sequence joins TRBV30 and TRBJ2-7; D might be TRBD2 (7 bases). CDR1 is GTSNPN and CDR2 is SVGIG in the germline V gene (reference sequence). Trimming left V 1 base short and J 2 bases short, with 15 bases between. This CDR3 is 15 amino acids long. The CDR3 spells CAWSAGRGLTYEQYF. In DNA, the CDR3 is TGTGCCTGGAGTGCGGGGCGGGGGCTAACCTACGAGCAGTACTTC. Combining the CDR3 with reference TRBV30 and TRBJ2-7 gives the whole variable domain SQTIHQWPATLVQPVGSPLSLECTVEGTSNPNLYWYRQAAGRGLQLLFYSVGIGQISSEVPQNLSASRPQDRQFILSSKKLLLSDSGFYLCAWSAGRGLTYEQYFGPGTRLTVT.

The chain links TRBV7-6 to TRBJ1-3; maybe TRBD1 (6 bases). CDR1 and CDR2 (germline): SGHVS, FNYEAQ. The V end was cut by 1 base, the J end by 2 bases, with 18 bases between. The CDR3 runs 18 residues. The chain's CDR3 is CASSLVFRGAVAGNTIYF. The CDR3 bases are TGTGCCAGCAGCTTAGTTTTCCGGGGGGCTGTAGCTGGAAACACCATATATTTT.

The V call is TRBV6-4, the J call TRBJ1-6; 7 bases line up with TRBD1. Per germline, CDR1 MRHNA and CDR2 SNTAGT. This CDR3 has 15 residues. V lost 0 bases and J lost 7; bases outside the gene matches: 3. CDR3 residues: CASSDSSGGNSPLHF. For the CDR3, the DNA is TGTGCCAGCAGTGACTCTTCAGGGGGAAATTCACCCCTCCACTTT.

V and J are TRBV2 and TRBJ2-7, with 9 bases lining up with TRBD1. V shed 6 bases, J shed 3 bases, and the junction held 3 bases outside the gene matches. The length of the CDR3 is 13 residues. CDR1 is SNHLY, CDR2 FYNNEI, per germline. CDR3: CASSRDRDYEQYF. The CDR3 DNA reads TGTGCCAGCAGCCGGGACAGGGACTACGAGCAGTACTTC. The variable domain in full, completed from reference TRBV2 and TRBJ2-7, reads EPEVTQTPSHQVTQMGQEVILRCVPISNHLYFYWYRQILGQKVEFLVSFYNNEISEKSEIFDDQFSVERPDGSNFTLKIRSTKLEDSAMYFCASSRDRDYEQYFGPGTRLTVT.

The V gene is TRBV7-3, the J gene TRBJ2-7; 7 bases are shared with TRBD2. Germline CDR1 reads SGHTA; CDR2 reads FQGTGA. The V segment lost 5 bases and the J segment 10 bases; nucleotides outside the gene matches: 14. There are 14 residues in the CDR3. CDR3 sequence: CASSPMGGTEAQYF. DNA for the CDR3: TGTGCCAGCAGCCCAATGGGGGGGACCGAGGCTCAGTACTTC. The full variable domain, rest sourced from reference TRBV7-3 and TRBJ2-7, is GAGVSQTPSNKVTEKGKYVELRCDPISGHTALYWYRQSLGQGPEFLIYFQGTGAADDSGLPNDRFFAVRPEGSVSTLKIQRTERGDSAVYLCASSPMGGTEAQYFGPGTRLTVT.

This CDR3 is CASSGQTYSNQPQHF. CDR3 coding DNA: TGTGCCAGCAGTGGACAGACCTATAGCAATCAGCCCCAGCATTTT. The chain recombines TRBV2 with TRBJ1-5, with D perhaps matching TRBD1 (5 bases). Trimming stripped 4 bases from V and 0 bases from J, with 10 bases between. Germline V lookup: CDR1 SNHLY, CDR2 FYNNEI. The CDR3 is 15 residues long.

V usage is TRBV19 and J usage is TRBJ1-2; 8 nucleotides line up with TRBD1. The CDR3 is 15 residues long. In germline, CDR1 is LNHDA, CDR2 SQIVND (reference sequence). Trimming at V came to 6 bases and at J to 2 bases, leaving 8 bases not matched to a gene. This CDR3 is CASRPGQGGNYGYTF. CDR3 DNA sequence: TGTGCCAGTAGGCCCGGACAGGGAGGGAACTATGGCTACACCTTC.

This rearrangement joins TRBV5-1 to TRBJ2-2, with no clear D. There are 15 residues in the CDR3. Between the trimmed V and J ends, which lost 0 bases and 5 bases, there was a span of 11 bases. Germline CDR1 reads SGHRS; CDR2 reads YFSETQ. CDR3 sequence (DNA): TGCGCCAGCAGCTTGGTGTCTCTTCGGACCGGGGAGCTGTTTTTT. It encodes CASSLVSLRTGELFF.

This chain links TRBV19 with TRBJ1-1; 9 nucleotides line up with TRBD1. CDR1 and CDR2 (germline): LNHDA, SQIVND (reference sequence). The junction had 10 bases not matched to a gene; V was cut back by 4 bases and J by 7 bases. The CDR3 length is 15 residues. The chain's CDR3 is CASSTSQGANVEAFF. The CDR3, as DNA: TGTGCCAGTAGTACGTCACAGGGGGCGAATGTTGAAGCTTTCTTT. Full variable domain (outside the CDR3, taken from reference TRBV19 and TRBJ1-1): DGGITQSPKYLFRKEGQNVTLSCEQNLNHDAMYWYRQDPGQGLRLIYYSQIVNDFQKGDIAEGYSVSREKKESFPLTVTSAQKNPTAFYLCASSTSQGANVEAFFGQGTRLTVV.